The 25 T cell receptor beta chains reported below all come from one sample, sequenced in a study of identical twins. TCRdb recomputed calls from the 5' RACE reads with MiXCR, one row per CDR3 protein. The sample holds 500,000 to 550,000 distinct CDR3 sequences, roughly a fifth seen once. The same specimen was also included in a second study, on T cells expressing NK-cell markers.

Sequenced: CD4+ T cells sorted from blood. Receptors originate from a woman younger than 35 in good health.

The table lists this clonotype with a few counts. The chain employs TRBV20-1 and TRBJ2-7; no firm D call. V was clipped by 6 bases and J by 0 bases, with 12 bases between them. CDR1 is DFQATT, CDR2 SNEGSKA, per germline (reference sequence). The CDR3 has 13 amino acids. Written as DNA, the CDR3 is TGCAGTGCGCCTACTCCGGCCTCCTACGAGCAGTACTTC. Its translation is CSAPTPASYEQYF.

This clonotype has only a few counts. V is TRBV12-3 or TRBV12-4 and J is TRBJ1-4; TRBD1 might be the D (5 bases). V was trimmed by 5 bases and J by 8 bases, leaving 15 bases between them. The CDR3 consists of 14 residues. For the CDR3, the DNA is TGTGCCAGCAGTCGACCAGGGTTAGGAGAAAAACTGTTTTTT. Its translation is CASSRPGLGEKLFF.

The rearrangement links TRBV11-3 to TRBJ1-1; D remains unclear. The V and J ends lost 0 bases and 7 bases respectively, with 9 bases between them. Looked up from germline, CDR1 is SGHNT and CDR2 is YENEEA. The CDR3 is made up of 13 amino acids. CDR3 DNA sequence: TGTGCCAGCAGCTTAGACAGACTCCGTGAAGCTTTCTTT. Translating gives CASSLDRLREAFF.

The CDR3 DNA reads TGTGCCACCAGCAGATCATCCCGGCAGGGTCGAGAGACCCAGTACTTC. Translation: CATSRSSRQGRETQYF. V usage is TRBV15 and J usage is TRBJ2-5; the D gene is possibly TRBD1 (5 bases). Trimming pared 2 bases from V and 4 bases from J, leaving 17 bases between. In germline, CDR1 is LNHNV, CDR2 YYDKDF (reference sequence). This CDR3 spans 16 amino acids. The variable domain in full, with the rest retrieved from reference TRBV15 and TRBJ2-5, is DAMVIQNPRYQVTQFGKPVTLSCSQTLNHNVMYWYQQKSSQAPKLLFHYYDKDFNNEADTPDNFQSRRPNTSFCFLDIRSPGLGDTAMYLCATSRSSRQGRETQYFGPGTRLLVL.

This clonotype turned up a few times. The rearrangement uses TRBV30 and TRBJ1-4, with D maybe TRBD1 (5 bases). With 3 bases removed from V and 4 bases from J, the gap between germline ends came to 15 bases. Germline V gene sequence: CDR1 GTSNPN, CDR2 SVGIG (reference sequence). The CDR3 is made up of 15 amino acids. Here the CDR3 reads CAWRGRGAGNEKLFF. CDR3 sequence (DNA): TGTGCCTGGAGGGGACGTGGGGCGGGTAATGAAAAACTGTTTTTT.

This clonotype showed up many times. The chain joins TRBV12-3 or TRBV12-4 to TRBJ2-3; D remains unclear. V was clipped by 5 bases and J by 3 bases, with 6 bases between them. This CDR3 spans 12 amino acids. The DNA for the CDR3 is TGTGCCAGCAGTCCCGTTACAGATACGCAGTATTTT. It codes for CASSPVTDTQYF.

A few counts support this clonotype. The chain carries TRBV6-2 or TRBV6-3 and TRBJ2-1; 8 nucleotides align to TRBD2. The V and J ends lost 5 bases and 7 bases, in that order; junction bases with no gene match: 13. The CDR3 contains 16 residues. The germline V gene has CDR1 MNHEY and CDR2 SVGEGT. Written as DNA, the CDR3 is TGTGCCAGCAGTGTCCTGAGCGGGGGAGTGGTGAATGAGCAGTTCTTC. This codes for CASSVLSGGVVNEQFF.

V usage is TRBV20-1 and J usage is TRBJ2-1; D gene ambiguous. The CDR3 is 17 residues long. Germline V gene sequence: CDR1 DFQATT, CDR2 SNEGSKA (reference sequence). Trimming pared 6 bases from V and 0 bases from J, leaving 21 bases between. The CDR3 region has the DNA TGCAGTGCCACTACCTCAGACTGGAAGAGCTCCTACAATGAGCAGTTCTTC. This codes for CSATTSDWKSSYNEQFF.

The chain carries TRBV24-1 and TRBJ2-3, with D perhaps matching TRBD2 (6 bases). This CDR3 spans 12 amino acids. The V and J ends lost 9 bases and 2 bases respectively, with 8 bases between them. Germline V gene lookup returns CDR1 KGHDR and CDR2 SFDVKD. The CDR3 region is CATAGNTDTQYF. The CDR3 DNA sequence: TGTGCCACCGCGGGGAACACAGATACGCAGTATTTT.

The V gene is TRBV7-3, the J gene TRBJ2-1; D gene unclear. The CDR3 has 13 amino acids. Trimming shortened V by 2 bases and J by 9 bases, and 11 bases separated the two germline ends. The V gene's germline CDR1 is SGHTA and CDR2 FQGTGA. CDR3 sequence reads: CASSLERMGEQFF. CDR3 coding DNA: TGTGCCAGCAGCTTAGAAAGGATGGGTGAGCAGTTCTTC.

The chain couples TRBV6-1 to TRBJ2-3, with a weak D call TRBD2 (5 bases). Trimming stripped 6 bases from V and 2 bases from J, with 12 bases between. The CDR3 sequence is 14 residues long. Germline loops: CDR1 MNHNS, CDR2 SASEGT. The CDR3 is CASRETRPTDTQYF. Here the CDR3 DNA reads TGTGCCAGCAGAGAAACTAGGCCCACAGATACGCAGTATTTT.

The rearrangement links TRBV5-1 to TRBJ2-1; 7 bases match TRBD2. The CDR3 is made up of 15 amino acids. CDR1 and CDR2 from the germline V gene are SGHRS and YFSETQ. The trim removed 4 bases at V and 6 bases at J, leaving 10 bases unmatched. CDR3 DNA: TGCGCCAGCAGCCCTCGGGGAGGGACCAGCAATGAGCAGTTCTTC. Protein product: CASSPRGGTSNEQFF.

The chain combines TRBV15 with TRBJ2-5; D not certain. The V gene lost 1 base and the J gene lost 5 bases, with 8 bases spanning the gap. This CDR3 contains 13 residues. Germline lookup yields CDR1 LNHNV and CDR2 YYDKDF (reference sequence). The CDR3 DNA follows: TGTGCCACCAGCAGAGGGGGTTTCGAGACCCAGTACTTC. The encoded protein is CATSRGGFETQYF. Using reference TRBV15 and TRBJ2-5 for the parts outside the CDR3, the full variable domain is DAMVIQNPRYQVTQFGKPVTLSCSQTLNHNVMYWYQQKSSQAPKLLFHYYDKDFNNEADTPDNFQSRRPNTSFCFLDIRSPGLGDTAMYLCATSRGGFETQYFGPGTRLLVL.

This sequence joins TRBV5-1 and TRBJ2-2, with D maybe TRBD1 (6 bases). Trimming cost V 3 bases and J 3 bases, with 12 bases left between them. CDR3 size: 15 residues. Germline-derived CDR1 and CDR2 are SGHRS and YFSETQ. The CDR3 here is CASSSYRVDTGELFF. CDR3 in DNA: TGCGCCAGCAGCTCGTACAGGGTGGACACCGGGGAGCTGTTTTTT.

V gene TRBV20-1 combines with J gene TRBJ2-7; 10 bases align to TRBD2. The CDR3 contains 16 residues. Germline CDR1 reads DFQATT; CDR2 reads SNEGSKA (reference sequence). V lost 5 bases to trimming and J lost 4 bases; unmatched junction nucleotides: 14. CDR3 residues: CSAWGGVGTSAYEQYF. The CDR3 DNA reads TGCAGTGCTTGGGGGGGGGTCGGGACTAGCGCTTACGAGCAGTACTTC.

The rearrangement joins TRBV12-3 or TRBV12-4 to TRBJ2-7, with D tentatively TRBD1 or TRBD2 (6 bases each). The CDR3 extends over 14 amino acids. V lost 6 bases and J lost 6, with 18 bases in between. The CDR3: CASSQRGTGLEQYF. The CDR3 nucleotides read TGTGCCAGCAGCCAGAGGGGGACTGGCCTCGAGCAGTACTTC.

This sequence joins TRBV18 and TRBJ1-6; D is undetermined. Trimming left V 3 bases short and J 6 bases short, with 6 bases between. From germline, CDR1 is KGHSH and CDR2 LQKENI. The CDR3 has 13 amino acids. The CDR3 bases are TGTGCCAGCTCACCCACCTCTAATTCACCCCTCCACTTT. It encodes CASSPTSNSPLHF.

This clonotype has ten or more counts. The V gene is TRBV12-3 or TRBV12-4, the J gene TRBJ2-7; weak D call: TRBD2 (5 bases). V was pared by 5 bases and J by 0 bases, with 11 bases between. This CDR3 is 14 amino acids long. CDR3 region: CASSPEEYSYEQYF. The DNA of the CDR3 is TGTGCCAGCAGTCCGGAGGAGTACTCCTACGAGCAGTACTTC.

This chain joins TRBV29-1 and TRBJ2-1, with D unresolved. Germline assignment: CDR1 SQVTM and CDR2 ANQGSEA. V was clipped by 8 bases and J by 0 bases, with 14 bases between them. The CDR3 extends over 14 amino acids. The CDR3 DNA is TGCAGCTTTTTACGGGCTATCTCCTACAATGAGCAGTTCTTC. It is translated as CSFLRAISYNEQFF.

The J gene is TRBJ2-1, the V gene TRBV20-1; D is unresolved. The CDR3 totals 12 residues. Trimming took 3 bases from V and 7 from J, leaving 10 bases between them. Germline V lookup: CDR1 DFQATT, CDR2 SNEGSKA (reference sequence). Written as DNA, the CDR3 is TGCAGTGCTAGGGCCACCTGGAATGAGCAGTTCTTC. It codes for CSARATWNEQFF.

The V gene is TRBV29-1, the J gene TRBJ2-1; 7 bases are a match to TRBD1. The junction had 6 bases not matched to a gene; V was cut back by 6 bases and J by 4 bases. Germline CDR1 SQVTM, CDR2 ANQGSEA. There are 13 residues in the CDR3. Written as DNA, the CDR3 is TGCAGCGTACGGGACAGAAGTTACAATGAGCAGTTCTTC. Protein: CSVRDRSYNEQFF.

The gene calls are TRBV2 and TRBJ2-5; TRBD1 aligns across 7 bases. CDR1 is SNHLY and CDR2 is FYNNEI in the germline V gene. The CDR3 runs 16 residues. V shed 6 bases, J shed 4 bases, and the junction held 14 bases outside the gene matches. In DNA, the CDR3 is TGTGCCAGCAGCTCGAGGGGGCGCTGGATCCGAGAGACCCAGTACTTC. This translates into CASSSRGRWIRETQYF.

The chain is built from TRBV20-1 and TRBJ2-1; D unclear. V lost 5 bases, J lost 7 bases, and 12 bases lay in between. CDR3 length equals 12 residues. CDR1 is DFQATT and CDR2 is SNEGSKA in the germline V gene (reference sequence). The CDR3 DNA reads as TGCAGTGCTTCCCCCCCATGGAATGAGCAGTTCTTC. Its translation: CSASPPWNEQFF.

This clonotype was seen just once. The rearrangement links TRBV25-1 to TRBJ2-1; D might be TRBD1 or TRBD2, each matching 5 bases. CDR1 is MGHDK, CDR2 SYGVNS, per germline. Between the trimmed V and J ends, which lost 6 bases and 10 bases, there was a span of 19 bases. The CDR3 totals 14 residues. The CDR3 loop reads CASSVSGQGGEQFF. CDR3 DNA: TGTGCCAGCAGCGTTTCGGGGCAGGGCGGGGAGCAGTTCTTC. Looking up the rest from reference TRBV25-1 and TRBJ2-1 gives the full variable domain: EADIYQTPRYLVIGTGKKITLECSQTMGHDKMYWYQQDPGMELHLIHYSYGVNSTEKGDLSSESTVSRIRTEHFPLTLESARPSHTSQYLCASSVSGQGGEQFFGPGTRLTVL.

This clonotype was counted ten times or more. The chain couples TRBV10-3 to TRBJ2-6; D ambiguous. The CDR3 contains 14 residues. The ends were cut back, 3 bases at V and 0 bases at J, with 3 bases in the middle. Germline CDR1 and CDR2: ENHRY and SYGVKD. The CDR3 sequence: CAISDYSGANVLTF. In DNA, the CDR3 is TGTGCCATCAGTGATTACTCTGGGGCCAACGTCCTGACTTTC.